This T cell receptor (beta chain) was sequenced in a study of shared clonotypes between healthy human individuals. Notes on this clone: What it recognizes is unknown.

This CDR3 spans 14 amino acids. After removal of 4 bases from V and 7 bases from J, the junction contained 8 bases not matched to a gene. CDR1 and CDR2 from the germline V gene are MGHDK and SYGVNS. Study-wide results and limits: Memory subsets generally showed smaller estimated richness than naive subsets did.

Every immunoSEQ plate was one replicate of a subset's evenly spread DNA. The data were produced by immunoSEQ multiplex PCR, yet TCRdb's version contains in-frame clones alone and is incomplete. The table lists around 620,000 clones, around 95% of them singletons. Naive CD8 cells lacked CD45RO, underwent positive selection for CCR7 and left out terminally differentiated effector memory CD45RA+ cells. This TCR was recovered from a woman aged 25-40 years in good health. The sample consisted of naive CD8+ T cells sorted from blood. This rearrangement joins TRBV25-1 to TRBJ2-7; 9 nucleotides line up with TRBD1. CDR3 DNA sequence: TGTGCCAGCAGTGCAGACAGGGGGGATAGGGAGCAGTACTTC. Its translation is CASSADRGDREQYF.